Given below is one T cell receptor (beta chain) in context. Its antigen is currently unknown. The entry originates in a study of graft-versus-host responses after intestinal transplantation. Study in general: All recipients were given anti-thymocyte globulin induction, and tacrolimus and steroids were then administered for around three years.

Regarding the study as a whole: An association linked early post-transplant HvG declines with peak circulating GvH clone levels. Elevated graft-versus-host to host-versus-graft clonal ratios in allografts were recorded for patients with graft-donor T cell macrochimerism. Recipient marrow held GvH clones, some first seen in ileum or blood.

The CDR3 extends over 15 amino acids. Unmatched junction bases numbered 11, after V lost 4 bases and J lost 13 bases. Germline CDR1 is SGHDT and CDR2 is YYEEEE. Clones were sequenced by immunoSEQ multiplex PCR, and TCRdb holds only the in-frame ones, with some missing. The table has 85,000 to 100,000 clones, approximately 85% seen once. Source: PBMCs, taken 255 days after intestinal transplant. The genes are TRBV5-6 and TRBJ2-1; 13 bases match TRBD2. The receptor was isolated from a human patient who received an intestinal transplant, so some T cells may come from the graft donor. The CDR3 coding sequence is TGTGCCAGCAGCGTACTAGCGGGAGGGCCTAGCCCCCAGTTCTTC. It yields the protein CASSVLAGGPSPQFF.